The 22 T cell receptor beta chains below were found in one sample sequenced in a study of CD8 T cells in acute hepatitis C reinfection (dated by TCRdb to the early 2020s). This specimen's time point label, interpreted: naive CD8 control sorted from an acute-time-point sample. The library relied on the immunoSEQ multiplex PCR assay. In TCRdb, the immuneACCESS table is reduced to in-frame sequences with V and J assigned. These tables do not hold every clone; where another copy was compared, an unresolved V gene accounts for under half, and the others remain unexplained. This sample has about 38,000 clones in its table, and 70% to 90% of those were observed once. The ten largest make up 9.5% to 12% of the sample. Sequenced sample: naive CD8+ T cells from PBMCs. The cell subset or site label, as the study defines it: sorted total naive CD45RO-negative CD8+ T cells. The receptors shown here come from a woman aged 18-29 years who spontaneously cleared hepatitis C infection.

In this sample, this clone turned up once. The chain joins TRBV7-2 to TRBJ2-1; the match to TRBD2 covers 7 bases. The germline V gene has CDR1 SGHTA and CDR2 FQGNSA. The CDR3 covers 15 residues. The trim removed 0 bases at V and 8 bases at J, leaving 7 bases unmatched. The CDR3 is CASSLAGGQLYEQFF. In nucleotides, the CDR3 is TGTGCCAGCAGCTTAGCGGGAGGGCAGTTGTATGAGCAGTTCTTC.

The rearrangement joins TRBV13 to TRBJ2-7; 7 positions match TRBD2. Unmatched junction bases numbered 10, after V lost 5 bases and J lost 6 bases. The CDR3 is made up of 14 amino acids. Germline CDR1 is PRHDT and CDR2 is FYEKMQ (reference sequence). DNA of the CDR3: TGTGCCAGCAGCGGCGGGATAGGCGGGGGCGAGCAGTACTTC. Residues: CASSGGIGGGEQYF.

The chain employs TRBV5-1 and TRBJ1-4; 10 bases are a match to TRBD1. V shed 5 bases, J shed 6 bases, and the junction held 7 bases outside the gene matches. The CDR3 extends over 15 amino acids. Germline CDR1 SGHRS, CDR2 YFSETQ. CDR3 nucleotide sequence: TGCGCCAGCAGAACGCCCGGGACAGGGGATGAAAAACTGTTTTTT. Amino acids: CASRTPGTGDEKLFF.

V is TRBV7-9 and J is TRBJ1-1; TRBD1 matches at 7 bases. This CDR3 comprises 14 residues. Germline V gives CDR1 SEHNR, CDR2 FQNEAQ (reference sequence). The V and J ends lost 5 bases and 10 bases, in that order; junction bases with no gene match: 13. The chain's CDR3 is CASSPTDRPSVAFF. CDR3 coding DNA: TGTGCCAGCAGCCCCACGGACAGGCCGTCGGTAGCTTTCTTT.

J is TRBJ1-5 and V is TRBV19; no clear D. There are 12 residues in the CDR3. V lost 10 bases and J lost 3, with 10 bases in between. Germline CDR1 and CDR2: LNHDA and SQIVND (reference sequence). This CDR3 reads CATRRDNQPQHF. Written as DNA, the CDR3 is TGTGCCACTCGACGGGACAATCAGCCCCAGCATTTT.

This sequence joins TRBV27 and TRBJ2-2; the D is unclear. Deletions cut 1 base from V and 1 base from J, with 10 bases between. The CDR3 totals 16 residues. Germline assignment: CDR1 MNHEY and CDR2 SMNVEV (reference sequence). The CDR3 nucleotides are TGTGCCAGCAGTTTATTGAGTCACTTGAACACCGGGGAGCTGTTTTTT. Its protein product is CASSLLSHLNTGELFF.

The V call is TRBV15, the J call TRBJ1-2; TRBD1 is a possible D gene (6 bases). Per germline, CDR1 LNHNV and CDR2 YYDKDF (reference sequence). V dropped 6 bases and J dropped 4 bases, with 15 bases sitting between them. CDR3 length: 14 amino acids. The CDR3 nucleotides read TGTGCCACCAGAGCACGACAGGTCCCCTATGGCTACACCTTC. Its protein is CATRARQVPYGYTF.

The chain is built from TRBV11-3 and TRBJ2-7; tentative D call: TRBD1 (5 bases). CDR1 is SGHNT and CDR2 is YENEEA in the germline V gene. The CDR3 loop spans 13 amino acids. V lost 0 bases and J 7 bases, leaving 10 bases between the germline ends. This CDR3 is CASSLEGAREQYF. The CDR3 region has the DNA TGTGCCAGCAGCTTAGAAGGGGCGAGGGAGCAGTACTTC.

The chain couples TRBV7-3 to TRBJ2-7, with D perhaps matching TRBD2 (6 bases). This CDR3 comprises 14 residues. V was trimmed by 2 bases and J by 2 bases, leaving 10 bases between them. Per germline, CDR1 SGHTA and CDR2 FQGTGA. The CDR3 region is CASSLVGGPYEQYF. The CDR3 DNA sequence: TGTGCCAGCAGCTTAGTGGGAGGCCCCTACGAGCAGTACTTC.

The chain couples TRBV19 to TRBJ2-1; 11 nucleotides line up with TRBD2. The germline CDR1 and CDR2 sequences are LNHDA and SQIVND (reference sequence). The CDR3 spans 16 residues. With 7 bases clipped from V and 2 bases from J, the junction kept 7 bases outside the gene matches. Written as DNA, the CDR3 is TGTGCCAGTAACCTAGCGGGAGGTAGCACCTACAATGAGCAGTTCTTC. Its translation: CASNLAGGSTYNEQFF. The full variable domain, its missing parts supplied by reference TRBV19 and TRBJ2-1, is DGGITQSPKYLFRKEGQNVTLSCEQNLNHDAMYWYRQDPGQGLRLIYYSQIVNDFQKGDIAEGYSVSREKKESFPLTVTSAQKNPTAFYLCASNLAGGSTYNEQFFGPGTRLTVL.

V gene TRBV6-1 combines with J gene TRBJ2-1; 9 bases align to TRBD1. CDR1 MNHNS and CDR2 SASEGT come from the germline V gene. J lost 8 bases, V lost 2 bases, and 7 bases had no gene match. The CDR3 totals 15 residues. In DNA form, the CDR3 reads TGTGCCAGCAGTGAATGGGACAGGGAAAGTGATGAGCAGTTCTTC. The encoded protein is CASSEWDRESDEQFF.

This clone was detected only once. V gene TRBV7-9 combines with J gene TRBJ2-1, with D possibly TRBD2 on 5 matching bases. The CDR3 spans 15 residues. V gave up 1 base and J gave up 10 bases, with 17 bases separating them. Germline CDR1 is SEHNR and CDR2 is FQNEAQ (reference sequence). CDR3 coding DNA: TGTGCCAGCAGCTTAGTTACTAGTCAGAATCCGGAGCAGTTCTTC. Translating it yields CASSLVTSQNPEQFF.

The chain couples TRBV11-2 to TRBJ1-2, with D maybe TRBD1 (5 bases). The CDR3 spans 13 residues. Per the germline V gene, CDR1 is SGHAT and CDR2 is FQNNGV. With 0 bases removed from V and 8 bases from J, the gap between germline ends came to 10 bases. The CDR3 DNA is TGTGCCAGCAGCTTAGAACCAGGGTACGGCTACACCTTC. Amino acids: CASSLEPGYGYTF.

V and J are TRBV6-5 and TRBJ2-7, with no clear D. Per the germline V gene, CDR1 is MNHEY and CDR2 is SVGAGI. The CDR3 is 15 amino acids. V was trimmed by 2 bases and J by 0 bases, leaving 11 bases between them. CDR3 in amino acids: CASSYGSSDSYEQYF. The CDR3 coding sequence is TGTGCCAGCAGTTACGGATCCAGCGACTCCTACGAGCAGTACTTC.

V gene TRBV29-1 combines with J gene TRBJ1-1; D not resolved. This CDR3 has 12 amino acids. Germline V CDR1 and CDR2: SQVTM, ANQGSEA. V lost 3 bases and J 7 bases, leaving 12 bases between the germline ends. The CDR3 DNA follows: TGCAGCGTTGAGTTACAAACCGGTGAAGCTTTCTTT. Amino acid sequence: CSVELQTGEAFF.

This CDR3 reads CASSSVRQGEFTGELFF. Written as DNA, the CDR3 is TGTGCCAGCAGCTCAGTACGACAGGGCGAGTTCACCGGGGAGCTGTTTTTT. The chain combines TRBV7-3 with TRBJ2-2, with TRBD1 identical over 7 bases. The CDR3 runs to 17 residues. J lost 4 bases, V lost 4 bases, and 12 bases had no gene match. Germline assignment: CDR1 SGHTA and CDR2 FQGTGA.

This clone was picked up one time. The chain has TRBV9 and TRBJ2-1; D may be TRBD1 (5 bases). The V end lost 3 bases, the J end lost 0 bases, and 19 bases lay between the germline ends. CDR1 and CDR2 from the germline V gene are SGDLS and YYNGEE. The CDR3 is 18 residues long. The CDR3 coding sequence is TGTGCCAGCAGCGCCACCAACCCTGGGGCGAGCTCCTACAATGAGCAGTTCTTC. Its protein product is CASSATNPGASSYNEQFF.

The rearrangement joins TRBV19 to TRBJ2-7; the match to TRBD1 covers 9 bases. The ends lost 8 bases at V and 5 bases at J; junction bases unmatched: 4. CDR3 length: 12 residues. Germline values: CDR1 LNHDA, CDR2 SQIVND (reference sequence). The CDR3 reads CASQQGANEQYF. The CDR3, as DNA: TGTGCCAGTCAACAGGGGGCAAACGAGCAGTACTTC.

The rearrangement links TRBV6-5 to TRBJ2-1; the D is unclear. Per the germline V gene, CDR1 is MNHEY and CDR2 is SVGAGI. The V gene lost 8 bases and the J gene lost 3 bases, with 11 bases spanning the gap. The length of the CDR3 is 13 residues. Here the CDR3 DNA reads TGTGCCAGCCAGCCAGTGCACTACAATGAGCAGTTCTTC. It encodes CASQPVHYNEQFF.

CDR3 region: CASSVGAAADYEQYF. Written as DNA, the CDR3 is TGTGCCAGCAGCGTCGGAGCGGCAGCGGACTACGAGCAGTACTTC. V is TRBV7-8 and J is TRBJ2-7; possible D gene TRBD2, 5 bases. Germline CDR1 reads SGHVS; CDR2 reads FQNEAQ. CDR3 length: 15 residues. Trimming shortened V by 5 bases and J by 3 bases, and 17 bases separated the two germline ends.

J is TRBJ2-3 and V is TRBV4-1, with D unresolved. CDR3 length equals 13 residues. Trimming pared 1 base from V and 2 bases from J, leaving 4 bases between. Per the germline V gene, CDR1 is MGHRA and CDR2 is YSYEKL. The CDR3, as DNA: TGCGCCAGCAGCCAAGTGGTCACAGATACGCAGTATTTT. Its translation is CASSQVVTDTQYF.

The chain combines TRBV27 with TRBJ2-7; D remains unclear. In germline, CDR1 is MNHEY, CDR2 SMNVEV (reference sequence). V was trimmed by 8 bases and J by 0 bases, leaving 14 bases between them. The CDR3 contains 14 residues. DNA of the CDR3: TGTGCCAGCCTGAAGACCTCTACCTCCTACGAGCAGTACTTC. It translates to CASLKTSTSYEQYF.